This TCR beta chain was sequenced during a study of CD8 T cells in ankylosing spondylitis. Whole-study findings and limits: Some of the motif variants had earlier been found in reactive arthritis patients' fluid and blood.

The CDR3 has 14 residues. Germline CDR1 SEHNR, CDR2 FQNEAQ (reference sequence). Trimming removed 1 base from V and 1 base from J, with 7 bases in between. MiXCR was run by TCRdb on the 5' RACE reads, yielding one entry per CDR3 protein. The sample lists approximately 250,000 distinct CDR3 sequences, about 30% seen once, with around 4% in the top ten. As to this clonotype: The antigen is unknown.

The TCR comes from a male donor with ankylosing spondylitis or in good health (not recorded which). Sequencing was done on a sample of blood, either unsorted or a sorted T cell fraction (not recorded which). V usage is TRBV7-9 and J usage is TRBJ1-2, with D unclear. CDR3 protein: CASSLDEINYGYTF. CDR3 coding DNA: TGTGCCAGCAGCTTAGATGAGATTAACTATGGCTACACCTTC. Together with reference TRBV7-9 and TRBJ1-2, the CDR3 gives the full variable domain: DTGVSQNPRHKITKRGQNVTFRCDPISEHNRLYWYRQTLGQGPEFLTYFQNEAQLEKSRLLSDRFSAERPKGSFSTLEIQRTEQGDSAMYLCASSLDEINYGYTFGSGTRLTVV.